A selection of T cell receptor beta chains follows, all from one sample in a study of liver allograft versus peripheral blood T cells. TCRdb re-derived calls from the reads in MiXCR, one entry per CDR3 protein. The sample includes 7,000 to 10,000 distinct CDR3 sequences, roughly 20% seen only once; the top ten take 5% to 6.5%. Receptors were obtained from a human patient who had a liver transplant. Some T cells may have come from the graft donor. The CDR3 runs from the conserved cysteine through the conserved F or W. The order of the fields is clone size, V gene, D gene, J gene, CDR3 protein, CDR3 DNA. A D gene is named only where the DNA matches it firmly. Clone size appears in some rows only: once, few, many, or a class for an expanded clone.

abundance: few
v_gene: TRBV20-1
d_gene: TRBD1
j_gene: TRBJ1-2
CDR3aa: CSARPHGTGTNYGYTF
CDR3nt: TGCAGTGCTAGACCACACGGGACAGGGACCAACTATGGCTACACCTTC

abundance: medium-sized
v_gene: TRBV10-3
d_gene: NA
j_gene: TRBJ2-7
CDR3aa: CAIRRRDGSYEQYF
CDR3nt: TGTGCCATCAGAAGAAGGGACGGATCCTACGAGCAGTACTTC

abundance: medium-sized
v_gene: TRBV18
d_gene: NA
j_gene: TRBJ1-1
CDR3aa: CASSLDKNTEAFF
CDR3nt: TGTGCCAGCTCATTGGACAAGAACACTGAAGCTTTCTTT

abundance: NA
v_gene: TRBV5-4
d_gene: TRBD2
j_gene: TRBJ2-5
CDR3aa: CASHQTSGRQETQYF
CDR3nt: TGTGCCAGTCACCAAACTAGCGGGCGCCAAGAGACCCAGTACTTC

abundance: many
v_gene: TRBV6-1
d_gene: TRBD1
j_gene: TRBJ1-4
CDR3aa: CASSGTGSLTNEKLFF
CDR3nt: TGTGCCAGCAGTGGGACAGGGAGTCTGACTAATGAAAAACTGTTTTTT

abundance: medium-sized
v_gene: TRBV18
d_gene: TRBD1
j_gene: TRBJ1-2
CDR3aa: CASSPKQGTLNYGYTF
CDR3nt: TGTGCCAGCTCCCCCAAACAGGGGACCCTTAACTATGGCTACACCTTC

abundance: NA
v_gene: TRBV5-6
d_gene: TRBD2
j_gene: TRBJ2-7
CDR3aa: CASSPRDSGRAYEQYF
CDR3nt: TGTGCCAGCAGCCCACGGGATAGCGGGAGGGCTTATGAGCAGTACTTC

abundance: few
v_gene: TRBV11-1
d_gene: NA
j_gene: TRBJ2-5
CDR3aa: CASSLRGTQYF
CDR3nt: TGTGCCAGCAGCTTAAGGGGGACCCAGTACTTC

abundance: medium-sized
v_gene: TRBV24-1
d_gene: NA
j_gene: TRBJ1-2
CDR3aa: CATSDPGRAIPGYTF
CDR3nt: TGTGCCACCAGTGATCCCGGGCGGGCAATACCTGGCTACACCTTC

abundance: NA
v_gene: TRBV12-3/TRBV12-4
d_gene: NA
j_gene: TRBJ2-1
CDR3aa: CASSLAGGPKGRFF
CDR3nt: TGTGCCAGCAGTTTAGCGGGGGGACCTAAAGGTCGGTTCTTC

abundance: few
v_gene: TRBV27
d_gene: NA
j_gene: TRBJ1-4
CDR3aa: CASSFAGSIEKLFF
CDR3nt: TGTGCCAGCAGTTTCGCAGGGTCCATTGAAAAACTGTTTTTT

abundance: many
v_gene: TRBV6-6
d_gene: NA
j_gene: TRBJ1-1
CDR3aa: CASSFQQNTEAFF
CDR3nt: TGTGCCAGCAGTTTTCAACAGAACACTGAAGCTTTCTTT

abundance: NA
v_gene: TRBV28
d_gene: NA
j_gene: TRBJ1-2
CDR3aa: CASSPYYPGQEVGYTF
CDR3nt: TGTGCCAGCAGTCCGTACTACCCCGGGCAGGAGGTTGGCTACACCTTC

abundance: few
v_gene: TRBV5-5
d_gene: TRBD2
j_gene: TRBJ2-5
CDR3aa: CASSYLKREGWETQYF
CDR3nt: TGTGCCAGCAGCTATCTAAAGCGGGAGGGTTGGGAGACCCAGTACTTC

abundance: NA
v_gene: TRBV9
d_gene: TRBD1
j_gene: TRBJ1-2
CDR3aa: CASNPGQGNYGYTF
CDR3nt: TGTGCCAGCAACCCCGGACAGGGTAACTATGGCTACACCTTC

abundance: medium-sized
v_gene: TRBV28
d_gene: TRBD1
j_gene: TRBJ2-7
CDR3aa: CASSPGQHYEQYF
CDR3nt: TGTGCCAGCAGTCCGGGACAGCACTACGAGCAGTACTTC

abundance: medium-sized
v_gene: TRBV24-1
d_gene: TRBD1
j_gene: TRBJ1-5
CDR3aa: CATSDPGTGVDQPQHF
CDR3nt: TGTGCCACCAGTGACCCCGGGACAGGGGTGGATCAGCCCCAGCATTTT

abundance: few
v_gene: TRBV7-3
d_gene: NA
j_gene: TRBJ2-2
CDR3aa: CASSPSAGETANTGELFF
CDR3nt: TGTGCCAGCAGCCCCTCGGCAGGGGAGACAGCGAACACCGGGGAGCTGTTTTTT

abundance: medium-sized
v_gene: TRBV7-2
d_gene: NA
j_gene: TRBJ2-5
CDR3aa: CASSRNRETQYF
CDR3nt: TGTGCCAGCAGCCGAAACCGCGAGACCCAGTACTTC

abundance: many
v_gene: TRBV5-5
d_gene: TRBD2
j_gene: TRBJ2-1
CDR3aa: CASSYSGTPQSNEQFF
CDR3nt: TGTGCCAGCAGCTACAGCGGGACTCCACAAAGCAATGAGCAGTTCTTC

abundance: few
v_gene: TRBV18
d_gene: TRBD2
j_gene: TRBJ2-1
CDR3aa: CASSPGLAGVSNEQFF
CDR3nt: TGTGCCAGCTCACCCGGACTAGCGGGTGTGTCCAATGAGCAGTTCTTC

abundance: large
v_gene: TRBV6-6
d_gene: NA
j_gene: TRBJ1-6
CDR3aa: CASSRGLDSYNSPLHF
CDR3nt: TGTGCCAGCAGTCGAGGGCTAGACTCCTATAATTCACCCCTCCACTTT

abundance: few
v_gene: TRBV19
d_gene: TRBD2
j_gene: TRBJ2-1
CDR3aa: CASSIWGLAGNNEQFF
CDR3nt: TGTGCCAGTAGTATATGGGGACTAGCGGGGAACAATGAGCAGTTCTTC

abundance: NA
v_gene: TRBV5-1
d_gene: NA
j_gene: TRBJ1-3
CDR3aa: CASSLDQISGNTIYF
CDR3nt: TGCGCCAGCAGCTTGGACCAGATCTCTGGAAACACCATATATTTT

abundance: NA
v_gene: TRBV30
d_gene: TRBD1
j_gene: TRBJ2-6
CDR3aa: CAWSVSNIHRGNPSGANVLTF
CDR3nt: TGTGCCTGGAGTGTGTCTAACATCCACAGGGGGAACCCCTCTGGGGCCAACGTCCTGACTTTC

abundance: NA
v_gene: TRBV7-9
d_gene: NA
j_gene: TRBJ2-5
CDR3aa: CASTPEGKTQYF
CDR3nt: TGTGCCAGCACCCCAGAGGGGAAGACCCAGTACTTC

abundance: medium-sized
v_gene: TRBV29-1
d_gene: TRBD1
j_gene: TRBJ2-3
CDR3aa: CSVRTGGTDTQYF
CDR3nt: TGCAGCGTTCGGACAGGGGGCACGGATACGCAGTATTTT

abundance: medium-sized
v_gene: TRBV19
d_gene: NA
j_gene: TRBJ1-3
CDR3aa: CASHVQGSIPGNTIYF
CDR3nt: TGTGCCAGTCACGTCCAGGGATCCATCCCTGGAAACACCATATATTTT

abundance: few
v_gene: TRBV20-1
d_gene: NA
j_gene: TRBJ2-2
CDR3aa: CSAIGRRTGELFF
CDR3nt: TGCAGTGCTATAGGGAGGCGGACCGGGGAGCTGTTTTTT

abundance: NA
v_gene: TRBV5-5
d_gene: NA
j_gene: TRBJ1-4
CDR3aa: CATKRDATNEKLFF
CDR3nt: TGTGCCACCAAGCGGGACGCAACTAATGAAAAACTGTTTTTT

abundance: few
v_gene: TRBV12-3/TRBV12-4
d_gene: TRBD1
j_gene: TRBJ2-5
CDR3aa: CASRTPRDRGEVTQYF
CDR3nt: TGTGCCAGCAGGACGCCCCGGGACAGGGGAGAGGTGACCCAGTACTTC

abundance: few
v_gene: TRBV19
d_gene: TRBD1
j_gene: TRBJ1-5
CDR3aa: CASRSQGISNQPQHF
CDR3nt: TGTGCCAGTAGATCACAGGGGATTAGCAATCAGCCCCAGCATTTT

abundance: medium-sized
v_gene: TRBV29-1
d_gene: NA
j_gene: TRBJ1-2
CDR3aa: CSVDRSGNYGYTF
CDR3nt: TGCAGCGTTGACAGGTCAGGGAACTATGGCTACACCTTC

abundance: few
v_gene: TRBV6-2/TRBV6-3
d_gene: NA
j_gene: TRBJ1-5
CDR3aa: CASSYTGLGDQPQHF
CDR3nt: TGTGCCAGCAGTTACACGGGGTTAGGAGATCAGCCCCAGCATTTT

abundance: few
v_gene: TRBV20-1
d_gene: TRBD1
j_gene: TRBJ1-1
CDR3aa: CSATGQAYTEAFF
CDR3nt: TGCAGTGCAACCGGACAGGCCTACACTGAAGCTTTCTTT

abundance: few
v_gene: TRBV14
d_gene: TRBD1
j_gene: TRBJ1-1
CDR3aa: CASSHLRDRDTEAFF
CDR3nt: TGTGCCAGCAGCCACCTCCGGGACAGAGACACTGAAGCTTTCTTT

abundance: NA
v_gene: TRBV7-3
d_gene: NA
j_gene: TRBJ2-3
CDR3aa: CASSLWGSDTQYF
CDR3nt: TGTGCCAGCAGCCTATGGGGGTCTGATACGCAGTATTTT

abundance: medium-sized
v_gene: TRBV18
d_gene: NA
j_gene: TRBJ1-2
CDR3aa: CASSPPAPGLDGYTF
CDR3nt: TGTGCCAGCTCACCACCGGCGCCAGGGTTAGATGGCTACACCTTC